A selection of T cell receptor beta chains follows, all from one sample in a study of PD-L1 blockade in urothelial cancer. TCRdb keeps only in-frame clones here, not all; method: immunoSEQ multiplex PCR. This sample yields 70,000 to 90,000 clones, of which more than 70% are seen a single time; over 13% belongs to the top ten. The source was PBMCs, collected around atezolizumab (anti-PD-L1) treatment. These receptors were collected from a man aged 55 to 70 with urothelial cancer. Each CDR3 is given with its conserved first and last residue. D genes are given only for firm matches. Size is stated for part of the rows, as once, few or many counts, or as a class when the clone is expanded.

v_call	clone_size	j_call	d_call	cdr3_nt	cdr3_aa
TRBV11-2	few	TRBJ1-2	.	TGTGCCAGCAGCTTATTACAGGGCCACGGCTACACCTTC	CASSLLQGHGYTF
TRBV6-5	.	TRBJ1-1	TRBD1	TGTGCCAGCAGCAACAGGGGATGGACTGAAGCTTTCTTT	CASSNRGWTEAFF
TRBV27	.	TRBJ2-6	.	TGTGCCAGCAGTTCTTACACCATCTCTGGGGCCAACGTCCTGACTTTC	CASSSYTISGANVLTF
TRBV11-3	.	TRBJ1-2	TRBD1	TGTGCCACCCACTCGGGACAGGGGAGCGGCTACACCTTC	CATHSGQGSGYTF
TRBV30	once	TRBJ1-5	.	TGTGCCTGGACCCTAGGTAGCAATCAGCCCCAGCATTTT	CAWTLGSNQPQHF
TRBV7-3	few	TRBJ2-7	.	TGTGCCAGCAGCTTACTAACGGTGGGGGGCGAGCAGTACTTC	CASSLLTVGGEQYF
TRBV6-6	.	TRBJ2-7	.	TGTGCCAGCAGTACGGGACTCTACGAGCAGTACTTC	CASSTGLYEQYF
TRBV11-3	.	TRBJ2-3	TRBD1	TGTGCCAGCAGGTCCGGACAGGGAGTGTTAAGCACAGATACGCAGTATTTT	CASRSGQGVLSTDTQYF
TRBV5-1	.	TRBJ2-1	.	TGCGCCAGCAGCTTAGTGACAAATGAGCAGTTCTTC	CASSLVTNEQFF
TRBV6-5	.	TRBJ2-1	.	TGTGCCAGCAGTTACTCCTGGCGGGTGGTTGGAGATGAGCAGTTCTTC	CASSYSWRVVGDEQFF
TRBV6-5	.	TRBJ2-1	TRBD2	TGTGCCAGCAGTTACTCGCGGCTAGCGGGGACCAATGAGCAGTTCTTC	CASSYSRLAGTNEQFF
TRBV7-9	.	TRBJ2-5	TRBD2	TGTGCCAGCAGCTGGGGACTAGCGGGAGTGGAGACCCAGTACTTC	CASSWGLAGVETQYF
TRBV6-1	.	TRBJ1-1	.	TGTGCCAGCAGAGTAAACAGGGTGATATCTGAAGCTTTCTTT	CASRVNRVISEAFF
TRBV28	once	TRBJ2-5	.	TGTGCCAGTGAAAGGGGGAAACAGGAGACCCAGTACTTC	CASERGKQETQYF
TRBV27	few	TRBJ2-5	TRBD2	TGTGCCAGCAGTACTAGCGGGGACGGGACCCAGTACTTC	CASSTSGDGTQYF
TRBV11-2	.	TRBJ2-3	TRBD2	TGTGCCAGCAGCGCGCTGGGACTAGCGGGAGCAGATACGCAGTATTTT	CASSALGLAGADTQYF
TRBV7-8	.	TRBJ1-1	TRBD1	TGTGCCAGCAGCCCGAGACAGGGATCGGGCACTGAAGCTTTCTTT	CASSPRQGSGTEAFF
TRBV6-1	.	TRBJ2-5	.	TGTGCCAGCAGTGAACACTTAACCTTACAAGAGACCCAGTACTTC	CASSEHLTLQETQYF
TRBV7-9	.	TRBJ1-2	.	TGTGCCAGCAGCTTAGACGTCAGGGGTTATGGCTACACCTTC	CASSLDVRGYGYTF
TRBV30	.	TRBJ2-3	TRBD2	TGTGCCTGGAGTGTCACGCGGGTAGCGGGGACAAACACAGATACGCAGTATTTT	CAWSVTRVAGTNTDTQYF
TRBV30	.	TRBJ1-4	.	TGTGCCTTCGGGGTCCCACCAAGAAAACTGTTTTTT	CAFGVPPRKLFF
TRBV7-8	.	TRBJ2-1	TRBD2	TGTGCCAGCAGACTCAGCGGGGTAGTTGGGAATGAGCAGTTCTTC	CASRLSGVVGNEQFF
TRBV21-1	.	TRBJ1-2	.	TGTGCCAGCGGAAACGGGACAAATCGAGTCTGTGGCTACACCTTC	CASGNGTNRVCGYTF
TRBV6-1	few	TRBJ2-1	.	TGTGCCAGCATACTAGTCAGAGAGCAGTTCTTC	CASILVREQFF
TRBV5-6	.	TRBJ1-6	.	TGTGCCAGCAGCACTTGGGAGGGGAGAAGTTCACCCCTCCACTTT	CASSTWEGRSSPLHF
TRBV30	few	TRBJ1-1	TRBD1	TGTGCCTGGAGGAGGACAGGGGTAGGCGTGAACACTGAAGCTTTCTTT	CAWRRTGVGVNTEAFF
TRBV30	.	TRBJ2-3	.	TGTGCCTGGAAGAATCTGGGGCGCACAGATACGCAGTATTTT	CAWKNLGRTDTQYF
TRBV30	.	TRBJ2-2	TRBD2	TGTGCCTGGAGCCCCCCCCGACTAGCGGAAAACACCGGGGAGCTGTTTTTT	CAWSPPRLAENTGELFF
TRBV5-1	.	TRBJ2-7	TRBD2	TGCGCCAGCAGCCCGCGGGGGGAACCCTACGAGCAGTACTTC	CASSPRGEPYEQYF
TRBV11-3	.	TRBJ1-6	TRBD1	TGTGCCAGCAGCCCCCGGGACAGGGCGGTCCCCCTCCACTTT	CASSPRDRAVPLHF
TRBV19	.	TRBJ1-5	.	TGTGCCAGTATGAGGGATTGGGGTCAGCCCCAGCATTTT	CASMRDWGQPQHF
TRBV30	.	TRBJ2-3	TRBD2	TGTGCCTGGAGTAGCGGGAGAGCAGATACGCAGTATTTT	CAWSSGRADTQYF
TRBV5-1	.	TRBJ1-1	.	TGCGCCAGCAGCTTTGCAGGGCCAATGAACACTGAAGCTTTCTTT	CASSFAGPMNTEAFF
TRBV7-8	once	TRBJ2-7	TRBD2	TGTGCCAGCAGCTTAAATAGCGGGGGAACCTACGAGCAGTACTTC	CASSLNSGGTYEQYF